The 13 T cell receptor beta chains listed next were all sequenced from one sample in a study of shared clonotypes between healthy human individuals (dated by TCRdb to 2018 to 2020). The library was generated by the immunoSEQ multiplex PCR assay. As stored in TCRdb, this immuneACCESS dataset retains in-frame rearrangements with V and J assigned. A fraction of the clones does not appear; measured against another copy, unresolved V genes explain less than half of the discrepancy, and the remainder lacks a known reason. The sample records 2 million to 2.5 million clones, approximately 93% of which are singletons. The ten most abundant clones make up 0.35% to 0.45% of the sample. Sequences were obtained from naive CD4+ T cells from PBMCs. What this sample's cell subset or site label stands for: CD45RA+ positively selected. The source of these receptors is a young man in good health. Some clones in this sample may be carry-over from other donors' samples.

V gene TRBV7-2 combines with J gene TRBJ1-5; 9 nucleotides agree with TRBD1. CDR3 size: 15 residues. CDR1 and CDR2 from the germline V gene are SGHTA and FQGNSA. With 1 base clipped from V and 4 bases from J, the junction kept 2 bases outside the gene matches. The CDR3 DNA sequence: TGTGCCAGCAGCTTAGAACAGGGGGCTAATCAGCCCCAGCATTTT. Protein: CASSLEQGANQPQHF.

The rearrangement joins TRBV15 to TRBJ2-3; no firm D call. CDR1 and CDR2 from the germline V gene are LNHNV and YYDKDF (reference sequence). V lost 3 bases, J lost 11 bases, and 18 bases lay in between. This CDR3 spans 14 amino acids. The CDR3 sequence: CATSRQLGFMEQYF. The DNA of the CDR3 is TGTGCCACCAGCAGGCAGTTAGGCTTCATGGAGCAGTATTTT.

The CDR3 nucleotides read TGTGCCAGCAGCACACAGGGCCCTTCCTACAATGAGCAGTTCTTC. Translating gives CASSTQGPSYNEQFF. The chain uses TRBV9 and TRBJ2-1; tentatively, D is TRBD1 (6 bases). The CDR3 is 15 residues long. The V and J ends lost 4 bases and 1 base respectively, with 12 bases between them. Per germline, CDR1 SGDLS and CDR2 YYNGEE.

The chain couples TRBV10-3 to TRBJ1-5; no reliable D call. Germline V gives CDR1 ENHRY, CDR2 SYGVKD. The V end lost 0 bases, the J end lost 4 bases, and 10 bases lay between the germline ends. The CDR3 is 15 amino acids. The CDR3 nucleotides are TGTGCCATCAGTGAGTCCGCGGCAGGAAATCAGCCCCAGCATTTT. As protein: CAISESAAGNQPQHF.

This chain uses TRBV7-2 with TRBJ1-1, with no clear D. The CDR3 is 14 amino acids. Per germline, CDR1 SGHTA and CDR2 FQGNSA. The V gene lost 2 bases and the J gene lost 5 bases, with 12 bases spanning the gap. The CDR3 DNA is TGTGCCAGCAGCTTATTGGAGGGAACGACTGAAGCTTTCTTT. Residues: CASSLLEGTTEAFF.

V is TRBV5-5 and J is TRBJ1-3; D remains unclear. CDR1 is SGHKS and CDR2 is YYEKEE in the germline V gene (reference sequence). V was pared by 4 bases and J by 0 bases, with 14 bases between. The CDR3 covers 16 residues. CDR3: CASSLMGRDSGNTIYF. Written as DNA, the CDR3 is TGTGCCAGCAGCCTGATGGGCAGAGACTCTGGAAACACCATATATTTT.

About this clone itself: Other nucleotide sequences in the sample specify the same CDR3. The chain carries TRBV7-8 and TRBJ2-7; possible D gene TRBD1, 5 bases. Germline V gene sequence: CDR1 SGHVS, CDR2 FQNEAQ. The CDR3 totals 13 residues. V gave up 5 bases and J gave up 3 bases, with 11 bases separating them. CDR3 bases: TGTGCCAGCAGCCCCCCCCAGGGCTACGAGCAGTACTTC. It yields the protein CASSPPQGYEQYF.

The genes are TRBV2 and TRBJ1-4; 8 bases are shared with TRBD1. Germline trimming cut 6 bases from V and 12 bases from J; bases unmatched to any gene: 6. There are 12 residues in the CDR3. Germline CDR1 and CDR2: SNHLY and FYNNEI. This CDR3 reads CASRALDRELFF. CDR3 DNA sequence: TGTGCCAGCAGGGCCTTGGACAGGGAACTGTTTTTT.

The CDR3, as DNA: TGTGCCTGGAGTGTTCTGGGGGGTGGAAACAATCAGCCCCAGCATTTT. This sequence encodes CAWSVLGGGNNQPQHF. The genes are TRBV30 and TRBJ1-5, with D maybe TRBD1 (5 bases). With 0 bases removed from V and 3 bases from J, the gap between germline ends came to 15 bases. This CDR3 region has 16 residues. Per germline, CDR1 GTSNPN and CDR2 SVGIG (reference sequence).

This rearrangement joins TRBV7-3 to TRBJ2-2; 9 bases line up with TRBD2. Germline CDR1 reads SGHTA; CDR2 reads FQGTGA. J lost 5 bases, V lost 5 bases, and 15 bases had no gene match. The CDR3 covers 18 residues. CDR3 sequence (DNA): TGTGCCAGCAGCGATAGTGGCTCAAGGCTAGCGGGGACCGGGGAGCTGTTTTTT. Translated: CASSDSGSRLAGTGELFF.

The chain is built from TRBV25-1 and TRBJ1-4, with TRBD1 identical over 7 bases. Losses at the gene ends were 5 bases for V and 0 bases for J; bases not matched to a gene: 9. Germline V lookup: CDR1 MGHDK, CDR2 SYGVNS. The CDR3 contains 17 residues. CDR3 in amino acids: CASSPRTGSATNEKLFF. In nucleotides, the CDR3 is TGTGCCAGCAGTCCCCGGACAGGCTCTGCAACTAATGAAAAACTGTTTTTT.

About this clone: This CDR3 is also generated by other DNA sequences in the sample. The chain couples TRBV5-4 to TRBJ2-7; the D is unclear. The germline gives CDR1 SGHNT, CDR2 YYREEE (reference sequence). The V end was cut by 0 bases, the J end by 3 bases, with 7 bases between. There are 13 residues in the CDR3. The DNA for the CDR3 is TGTGCCAGCAGCTTGGGTCAGGACTACGAGCAGTACTTC. It translates to CASSLGQDYEQYF.

The V and J genes are TRBV15 and TRBJ1-2; D might be TRBD1 (6 bases). The CDR3 has 16 residues. Between the trimmed V and J ends, which lost 1 base and 8 bases, there was a span of 20 bases. In germline, CDR1 is LNHNV, CDR2 YYDKDF (reference sequence). The CDR3 DNA is TGTGCCACCAGCAGAGCCCTGCCAGGGGCCCAGAGGGGCTACACCTTC. It specifies CATSRALPGAQRGYTF.